The 8 T cell receptor beta chains listed next were all sequenced from one sample in a study of blood T cell repertoires in COVID-19. Profiled with immunoSEQ multiplex PCR; TCRdb holds only in-frame clones, not every one. This table has about 150,000 clones, around 80% appearing once. The material sequenced was peripheral blood. The receptors were sampled from a woman aged 55 to 70 with acute or convalescent COVID-19.

V and J are TRBV18 and TRBJ2-7; 11 bases fit TRBD2. CDR3 length equals 16 residues. Trimming took 2 bases from V and 6 from J; bases not matched to a gene: 9. Germline assignment: CDR1 KGHSH and CDR2 LQKENI. The CDR3: CASSPFASGGLREQYF. Written as DNA, the CDR3 is TGTGCCAGCTCACCATTCGCTAGCGGGGGGCTGCGCGAGCAGTACTTC.

The sample holds one count of this clone. The chain has TRBV11-2 and TRBJ1-6; 9 nucleotides align to TRBD1. This CDR3 spans 14 amino acids. CDR1 is SGHAT and CDR2 is FQNNGV in the germline V gene. The V gene end was trimmed by 5 bases and the J gene end by 9 bases; junction bases not matched to a gene: 5. In DNA, the CDR3 is TGTGCCAGCAGCCCGGACAGGGGAATTTCACCCCTCCACTTT. Its translation is CASSPDRGISPLHF. Full variable domain (missing parts from reference TRBV11-2 and TRBJ1-6): EAGVAQSPRYKIIEKRQSVAFWCNPISGHATLYWYQQILGQGPKLLIQFQNNGVVDDSQLPKDRFSAERLKGVDSTLKIQPAKLEDSAVYLCASSPDRGISPLHFGNGTRLTVT.

This chain links TRBV4-3 with TRBJ1-6; unclear D gene. V was clipped by 4 bases and J by 6 bases, with 13 bases between them. The CDR3 is 15 residues long. In germline, CDR1 is LGHNA, CDR2 YSLEER. The CDR3 here is CASSPRAGSNSPLHF. In nucleotides, the CDR3 is TGCGCCAGCAGCCCCCGCGCAGGTTCTAATTCACCCCTCCACTTT.

This chain joins TRBV14 and TRBJ2-1; TRBD1 aligns across 9 bases. This CDR3 is 16 amino acids long. Per the germline V gene, CDR1 is SGHDN and CDR2 is FVKESK. Trimming at V came to 0 bases and at J to 8 bases, leaving 8 bases not matched to a gene. The CDR3 here is CASSQDWDRVGDEQFF. Written as DNA, the CDR3 is TGTGCCAGCAGCCAAGACTGGGACAGGGTTGGCGATGAGCAGTTCTTC.

This chain links TRBV13 with TRBJ2-5; D may be TRBD2 (5 bases). With 1 base removed from V and 7 bases from J, the gap between germline ends came to 13 bases. Per germline, CDR1 PRHDT and CDR2 FYEKMQ (reference sequence). The CDR3 runs to 14 residues. CDR3 bases: TGTGCCAGCAGCTTAGCCGGGGTGGTCGGGACCCAGTACTTC. Translated: CASSLAGVVGTQYF.

The rearrangement uses TRBV5-4 and TRBJ2-2, with D possibly matching TRBD1 (5 bases). Trimming removed 4 bases from V and 4 bases from J, with 17 bases in between. Germline CDR1 and CDR2: SGHNT and YYREEE (reference sequence). The CDR3 is 16 amino acids. The CDR3 sequence: CASSRTSPATTGELFF. CDR3 coding DNA: TGTGCCAGCAGCCGGACATCTCCCGCGACCACCGGGGAGCTGTTTTTT.

The chain has TRBV7-9 and TRBJ1-4; D is undetermined. Germline V gene lookup returns CDR1 SEHNR and CDR2 FQNEAQ (reference sequence). The CDR3 covers 14 residues. With 1 base removed from V and 3 bases from J, the gap between germline ends came to 6 bases. CDR3 nucleotides: TGTGCCAGCAGCTTAGGAGAGTCTAATGAAAAACTGTTTTTT. Amino acids: CASSLGESNEKLFF.

This chain connects TRBV7-2 to TRBJ1-1, with 7 nucleotides matching TRBD1. The CDR3 has 13 amino acids. CDR1 is SGHTA and CDR2 is FQGNSA in the germline V gene. With V trimmed by 1 base and J by 8 bases, 4 bases remained unmatched. The CDR3 nucleotides are TGTGCCAGCAGCTTAGGCGCGGACAGGGAAGCTTTCTTT. Translation gives CASSLGADREAFF.